These T cell receptor beta chains were read from a single sample in a study of graft-versus-host responses after intestinal transplantation. Some clones are missing from TCRdb's copy, which holds only in-frame ones; the method was immunoSEQ multiplex PCR. The table shows fewer than 25,000 clones, with under 50% occurring only once. The specimen was alloreactive CD4+ T cells from a mixed lymphocyte reaction culture, collected before intestinal transplant. The receptor set was obtained from a human patient who received an intestinal transplant. CDR3s include the opening cysteine and the closing phenylalanine or tryptophan. The D gene is left open where the match is weak. Size is omitted from some rows. Given values are once, few, many or a class for expanded clones.

j_gene | abundance | v_gene | d_gene | CDR3nt | CDR3aa
TRBJ2-5 | few | TRBV5-1 | NA | TGCGCCAGCAGCGGGGGCGGGGAGACCCAGTACTTC | CASSGGGETQYF
TRBJ1-2 | NA | TRBV9 | NA | TGTGCCAGCAGCCCCCGCGGATCCTACTATGGCTACACCTTC | CASSPRGSYYGYTF
TRBJ2-7 | medium-sized | TRBV5-1 | TRBD2 | TGCGCCAGCAGCTCCCTTGGGCGGGGGAGCTCCTACGAGCAGTACTTC | CASSSLGRGSSYEQYF
TRBJ1-5 | few | TRBV4-1 | NA | TGCGCCAGCAGCCCGCAGGTCGCCAACAATCAGCCCCAGCATTTT | CASSPQVANNQPQHF
TRBJ2-1 | once | TRBV4-1 | TRBD1 | TGCGCCAGCAGCCAGACCGCGAGGACAGGGGTATTGAATGAGCAGTTCTTC | CASSQTARTGVLNEQFF
TRBJ2-7 | few | TRBV7-2 | TRBD1 | TGTGCCAGCAGCGTAAGGACAGGGGTCTACGAGCAGTACTTC | CASSVRTGVYEQYF
TRBJ1-1 | NA | TRBV7-3 | NA | TGTGCCAGCAGCTTGGCACAGAACACTGAAGCTTTCTTT | CASSLAQNTEAFF
TRBJ2-7 | once | TRBV6-5 | TRBD2 | TGTGCCAGCACCAGGACTAGCGGACCCTACGAGCAGTACTTC | CASTRTSGPYEQYF
TRBJ2-7 | NA | TRBV6-5 | TRBD2 | TGTGCCAGCGGCCTGACTAGCGGGCCTCCCTACGAGCAGTACTTC | CASGLTSGPPYEQYF
TRBJ2-5 | few | TRBV7-2 | NA | TGTGCCAGCAGCTTAGCTGGGACCCTGGGGGGAGAGACCCAGTACTTC | CASSLAGTLGGETQYF
TRBJ1-6 | few | TRBV12-5 | NA | TGTGCTAGTGGTTCCTCGCAGGGCACGAATAATTCACCCCTCCACTTT | CASGSSQGTNNSPLHF
TRBJ1-6 | NA | TRBV5-1 | NA | TGCGCCAGCAGCCCGGAGGGCGTCTCCTATAATTCACCCCTCCACTTT | CASSPEGVSYNSPLHF
TRBJ1-6 | NA | TRBV2 | NA | TGTGCCAGCACCTCACGGGGGTACGGGGATTCACCCCTCCACTTT | CASTSRGYGDSPLHF
TRBJ1-5 | once | TRBV5-5 | NA | TGTGCCAGCAGCTTGTTAGGGGGGGGTCAGCCCCAGCATTTT | CASSLLGGGQPQHF
TRBJ2-7 | NA | TRBV18 | NA | TGTGCCAGCTCACCTGGAGCCCCCTACGAGCAGTACTTC | CASSPGAPYEQYF
TRBJ1-4 | medium-sized | TRBV5-1 | TRBD1 | TGCGCCAGCAGCGTGAATACAGGGGTCCGGGGAGAAAAACTGTTTTTT | CASSVNTGVRGEKLFF
TRBJ1-2 | NA | TRBV10-2 | NA | TGCGCCAGCATGGAGGGCGACTATGGCTACACCTTC | CASMEGDYGYTF
TRBJ2-5 | NA | TRBV5-4 | TRBD2 | TGTGCCAGCGCTAGCGGGGGGGAAGGGCAAGAGACCCAGTACTTC | CASASGGEGQETQYF
TRBJ2-5 | NA | TRBV5-5 | NA | TGTGCCAGCAACCCGTTGGGGGGGCGGCAAGAGACCCAGTACTTC | CASNPLGGRQETQYF
TRBJ2-7 | NA | TRBV5-6 | NA | TGTGCCAGCAGCGGGGGGGCTAACAGGGTGTACGAGCAGTACTTC | CASSGGANRVYEQYF
TRBJ2-7 | once | TRBV27 | NA | TGTGCCAGCAGTTTGTCGGCGGACTCCTACGAGCAGTACTTC | CASSLSADSYEQYF